The sequence of this TCR beta chain was determined in a study of blood T cell repertoires in COVID-19 (dated by TCRdb to 2020 to 2022). The study in broad terms: Collaborator samples came from the United States, Italy and Spain and covered acute and convalescent phases of COVID-19. Nearly every sample came with metadata listing a de-identified subject ID, COVID-19 status, age in years and sex. The material from the prospective study consisted of cDNA or gDNA derived from T cells, B-cell-depleted T cells, or PBMCs. Deeply sampled blood TCRbeta repertoires from subjects exposed to, actively infected with, or recovered from COVID-19 were included in the dataset. A freely available public database, intended as a resource for researchers studying the immune response to SARS-CoV-2, is where the repertoires were released. The samples were drawn from the first 160 participants of the ongoing ImmuneRACE study and from over a thousand subjects provided by 6 global collaborators. HLA class I and class II types, where available, came from metadata supplied by the sample provider rather than from assay-based typing. Summary of the overall study and its limitations: The amount of clinical and demographic metadata varied by source and participant and was provided uncurated.

Its CDR3 holds 16 amino acids, cysteine through phenylalanine. Only the CDR3 part of the read is kept: 48 bases, read in frame from the first base. V is shortened by 1 base, J by 1 base, and the region joining them spans 13 bases. As encoded in the germline V gene (reference sequence), CDR1 is SEHNR while CDR2 is FQNEAQ. TCRbeta CDR3 regions were amplified from genomic DNA by means of the immunoSEQ Assay, a bias-controlled multiplex PCR. On the study's bioinformatics: The number of nucleated cells in each sample was estimated from the amplification of reference gene primers within the assay. To quantify the absolute abundance of each unique TCRbeta CDR3 rearrangement, sequence reads were collapsed and filtered. For each sample, productive Simpson clonality was calculated as the square root of Simpson's diversity index over productive rearrangements. TCRdb stores this immuneACCESS table with in-frame sequences only. Part of the clones is absent; in the studies checked, under half of the shortfall reflects unresolved V genes, and no reason is known for the rest. The V and J calls and clone size come from that table; D and trimming were worked out from the DNA. The sample records roughly 170,000 clones, about 85% of which are singletons. Of the sample, roughly 26% falls within the top ten clones.

Whole blood was collected in K2EDTA tubes by collaborating institutions according to the institutions' own protocols. For TCRbeta analysis, collaborator samples were shipped as frozen whole blood, as isolated PBMCs, or as DNA extracted from either sample type. As regards this clone: Which antigen it targets is not known. There are no base qualities to consult, and no much larger clone falls within one base.

This receptor chain uses TRBV7-9 and TRBJ1-1, and perhaps TRBD1 as D gene, on 5 matching bases. This TCR came from a man between 60 and 75 years old with acute or convalescent COVID-19. The sample comprised peripheral blood. Here is the DNA: TGTGCCAGCAGCTTAGATGTCAGGGTAACGAACACTGAAGCTTTCTTT. It translates to CASSLDVRVTNTEAFF.